The 12 T cell receptor beta chains below all came from one sample that was sequenced in a study of cytomegalovirus exposure and HLA in healthy donors. Primers included in the PCR were 60 Vbeta and 13 Jbeta primers. The table came from immunoSEQ multiplex PCR; TCRdb's copy has only in-frame clones and leaves some out. The data contain over 200,000 clones, about 79% of them seen just once; the ten biggest clones take up less than 2%. Sequenced input: PBMCs. These receptor sequences come from a male donor in good health and CMV-seronegative.

This clone came up once. The chain has TRBV6-1 and TRBJ1-6, with unresolved D. The CDR3 runs to 16 residues. Trimming removed 4 bases at V and 3 bases at J, with 13 bases between. The germline V gene encodes CDR1 MNHNS and CDR2 SASEGT. CDR3 sequence reads: CASSGGRSIYNSPLHF. The CDR3 DNA reads TGTGCCAGCAGTGGAGGGAGGAGTATCTATAATTCACCCCTCCACTTT.

The chain combines TRBV12-5 with TRBJ1-5; maybe TRBD1 (5 bases). The V end was cut by 2 bases, the J end by 7 bases, with 6 bases between. The CDR3 runs 12 residues. Looked up from germline, CDR1 is LGHNT and CDR2 is FRNRAP. Here the CDR3 DNA reads TGTGCTAGTGGTTTGAGGGGACAGCCCCAGCATTTT. Translation: CASGLRGQPQHF. Using reference TRBV12-5 and TRBJ1-5 for the parts outside the CDR3, the full variable domain is DARVTQTPRHKVTEMGQEVTMRCQPILGHNTVFWYRQTMMQGLELLAYFRNRAPLDDSGMPKDRFSAEMPDATLATLKIQPSEPRDSAVYFCASGLRGQPQHFGDGTRLSIL.

The chain joins TRBV6-5 to TRBJ2-5, with D possibly matching TRBD1 (5 bases). Trimming took off 2 bases at V and 1 base at J, with 14 bases between the two ends. CDR1 is MNHEY, CDR2 SVGAGI, per germline. The CDR3 length is 16 residues. CDR3 protein: CASSYRGRSLQETQYF. In DNA, the CDR3 is TGTGCCAGCAGTTACAGGGGCAGAAGCCTCCAAGAGACCCAGTACTTC.

The chain employs TRBV7-6 and TRBJ2-7, with TRBD2 as a possible D gene (5 bases). Germline-derived CDR1 and CDR2 are SGHVS and FNYEAQ. V lost 7 bases to trimming and J lost 6 bases, with 22 bases between them. The length of the CDR3 is 15 residues. The CDR3 DNA reads as TGTGCCAGCACCCTGAGGGCAGGTTCCGATGGCGAGCAGTACTTC. Translating gives CASTLRAGSDGEQYF.

This clone appeared a single time. This sequence joins TRBV10-3 and TRBJ2-1; 7 nucleotides match TRBD2. Looked up from germline, CDR1 is ENHRY and CDR2 is SYGVKD. The CDR3 contains 15 residues. Trimming at V came to 2 bases and at J to 7 bases, leaving 8 bases not matched to a gene. This chain's CDR3 is CAISEREGSRNEQFF. The DNA for the CDR3 is TGTGCCATCAGTGAGAGGGAGGGGTCTCGTAATGAGCAGTTCTTC.

The rearrangement uses TRBV4-3 and TRBJ2-3; 9 bases match TRBD2. Germline V gives CDR1 LGHNA, CDR2 YSLEER. V shed 1 base, J shed 2 bases, and the junction held 4 bases outside the gene matches. This CDR3 contains 16 residues. The CDR3 bases are TGCGCCAGCAGCCAAGTCCTAGCGGGGTTCACAGATACGCAGTATTTT. Its translation: CASSQVLAGFTDTQYF.

CDR3 nucleotides: TGCGCCAGCAGCTTGAGTTGGGGTGGGGCCCCCTACGAGCAGTACTTC. This sequence encodes CASSLSWGGAPYEQYF. V gene TRBV5-1 combines with J gene TRBJ2-7, with D tentatively TRBD1 (5 bases). V lost 1 base and J lost 2, with 16 bases in between. In germline, CDR1 is SGHRS, CDR2 YFSETQ. There are 16 residues in the CDR3.

Turning to this clone: One junction end disagrees with the germline gene, perhaps due to a read error. The J gene is TRBJ2-3, the V gene TRBV7-7, with TRBD2 identical over 12 bases. Per the germline V gene, CDR1 is SSHAT and CDR2 is FNYEAQ (reference sequence). CDR3 length equals 20 residues. Here the CDR3 reads CASSLSYGLAGNEATDTQYF. The CDR3 DNA follows: TGTGCTAGCAGCTTATCCTATGGACTAGCGGGAAATGAGGCCACAGATACGCAGTATTTT.

This chain joins TRBV7-6 and TRBJ2-1; 9 bases fit TRBD1. The J segment lost 7 bases and the V segment lost 3 bases, leaving 7 bases of the junction unmatched. The CDR3 has 15 residues. CDR1 is SGHVS and CDR2 is FNYEAQ in the germline V gene. The CDR3 spells CASSFGQGTGNEQFF. The CDR3 DNA follows: TGTGCCAGCAGCTTCGGACAGGGGACGGGGAATGAGCAGTTCTTC.

This chain links TRBV28 with TRBJ2-7; maybe TRBD2 (5 bases). Trimming stripped 2 bases from V and 0 bases from J, with 8 bases between. Germline assignment: CDR1 MDHEN and CDR2 SYDVKM. The CDR3 extends over 14 amino acids. CDR3 bases: TGTGCCAGCAGTTTAACTGGGAGCTCCTACGAGCAGTACTTC. Its translation: CASSLTGSSYEQYF.

The chain recombines TRBV27 with TRBJ1-2, with a possible D match to TRBD1 (5 bases). CDR1 and CDR2 from the germline V gene are MNHEY and SMNVEV (reference sequence). Trimming pared 7 bases from V and 4 bases from J, leaving 13 bases between. The CDR3 covers 13 residues. CDR3: CASTPGLLYGYTF. DNA of the CDR3: TGTGCCAGCACCCCGGGACTCCTCTATGGCTACACCTTC.

The V gene is TRBV7-6, the J gene TRBJ2-7, with TRBD1 matching 8 bases. V shed 8 bases, J shed 2 bases, and the junction held 8 bases outside the gene matches. The length of the CDR3 is 14 residues. Looked up from germline, CDR1 is SGHVS and CDR2 is FNYEAQ. In DNA, the CDR3 is TGTGCCAGCTCCCGAACAGGGGGTCCCTACGAGCAGTACTTC. This codes for CASSRTGGPYEQYF.